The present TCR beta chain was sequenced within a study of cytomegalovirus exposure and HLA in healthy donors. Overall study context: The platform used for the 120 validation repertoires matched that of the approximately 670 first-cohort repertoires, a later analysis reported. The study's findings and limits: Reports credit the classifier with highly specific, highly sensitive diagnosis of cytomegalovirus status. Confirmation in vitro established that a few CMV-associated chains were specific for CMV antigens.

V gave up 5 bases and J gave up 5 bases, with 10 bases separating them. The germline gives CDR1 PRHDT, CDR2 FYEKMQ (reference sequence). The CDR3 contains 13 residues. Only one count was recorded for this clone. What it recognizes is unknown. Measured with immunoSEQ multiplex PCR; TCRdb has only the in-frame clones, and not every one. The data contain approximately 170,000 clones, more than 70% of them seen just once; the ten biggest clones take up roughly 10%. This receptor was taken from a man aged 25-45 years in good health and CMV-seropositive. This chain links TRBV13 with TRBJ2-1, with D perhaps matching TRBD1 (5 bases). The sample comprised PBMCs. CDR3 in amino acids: CASSPDRHNEQFF. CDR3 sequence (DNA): TGTGCCAGCAGCCCCGACAGACACAATGAGCAGTTCTTC.